This T cell receptor (beta chain) was captured by sequencing in a study of T-cell memory formation after mild COVID-19. Overall study context: The two donors had largely donor-specific TCR clusters.

TCRdb re-analysed the 5' RACE reads in MiXCR, keeping a single row per CDR3 protein. The data hold 500,000 to 600,000 distinct CDR3 sequences, with approximately 19% observed a single time. The receptor was derived from an adult woman who had mild COVID-19 (a few samples of this study predate the infection). Cell type and time point are not known. What was sequenced was PBMCs or a T cell subset sorted from them (not recorded which).

The DNA of the CDR3 is TGTGCCAGCAGTCCTATGGGACGAGCCGGCTACACCTTC. This gives the protein CASSPMGRAGYTF. The V and J genes are TRBV2 and TRBJ1-2; D may be TRBD1 (5 bases). V lost 5 bases and J lost 8, with 15 bases in between. Germline CDR1 is SNHLY and CDR2 is FYNNEI. This CDR3 spans 13 amino acids.